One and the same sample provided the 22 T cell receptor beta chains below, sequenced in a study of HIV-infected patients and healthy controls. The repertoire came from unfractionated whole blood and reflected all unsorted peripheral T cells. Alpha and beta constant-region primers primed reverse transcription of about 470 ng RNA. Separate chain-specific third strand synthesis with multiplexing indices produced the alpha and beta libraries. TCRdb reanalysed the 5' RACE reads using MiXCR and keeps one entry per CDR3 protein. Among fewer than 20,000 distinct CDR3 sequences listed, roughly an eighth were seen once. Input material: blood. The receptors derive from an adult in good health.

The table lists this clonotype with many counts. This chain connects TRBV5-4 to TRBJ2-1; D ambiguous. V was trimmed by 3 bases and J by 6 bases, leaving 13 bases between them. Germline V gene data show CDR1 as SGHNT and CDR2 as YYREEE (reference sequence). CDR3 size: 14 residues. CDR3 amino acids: CASSSGGRVNEQFF. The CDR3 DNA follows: TGTGCCAGCAGCTCCGGCGGACGGGTCAATGAGCAGTTCTTC.

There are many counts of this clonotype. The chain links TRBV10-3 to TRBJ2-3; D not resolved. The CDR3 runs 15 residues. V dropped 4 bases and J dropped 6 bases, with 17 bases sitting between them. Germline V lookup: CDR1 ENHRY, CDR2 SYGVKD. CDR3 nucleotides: TGTGCCATCAGTGCGAGAGTAGTCGCCAGCGATACGCAGTATTTT. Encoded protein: CAISARVVASDTQYF.

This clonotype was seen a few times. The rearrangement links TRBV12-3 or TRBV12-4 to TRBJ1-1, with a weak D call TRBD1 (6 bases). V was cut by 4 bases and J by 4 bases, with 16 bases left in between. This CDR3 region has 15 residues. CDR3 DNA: TGTGCCAGCAGTTCGACCACAGGGTTTGCCACTGAAGCTTTCTTT. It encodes CASSSTTGFATEAFF.

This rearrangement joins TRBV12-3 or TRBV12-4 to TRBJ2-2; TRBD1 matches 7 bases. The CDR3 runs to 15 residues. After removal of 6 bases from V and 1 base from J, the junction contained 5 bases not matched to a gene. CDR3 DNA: TGTGCCAGCAGAAAACAGGGGAGGAACACCGGGGAGCTGTTTTTT. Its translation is CASRKQGRNTGELFF.

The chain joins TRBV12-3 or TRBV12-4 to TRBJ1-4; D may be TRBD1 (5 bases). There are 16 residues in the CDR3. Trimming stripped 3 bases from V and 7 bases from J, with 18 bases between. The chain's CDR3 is CASSFSPWGFGEKLFF. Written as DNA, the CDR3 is TGTGCCAGCAGTTTTTCACCGTGGGGCTTCGGTGAAAAACTGTTTTTT.

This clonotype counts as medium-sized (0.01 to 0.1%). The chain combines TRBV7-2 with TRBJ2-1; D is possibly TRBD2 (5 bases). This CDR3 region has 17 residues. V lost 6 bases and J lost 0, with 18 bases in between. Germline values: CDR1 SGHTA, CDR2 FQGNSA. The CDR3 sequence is CASSPPTGSPSYNEQFF. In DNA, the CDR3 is TGTGCCAGCAGTCCACCAACGGGGTCCCCCTCCTACAATGAGCAGTTCTTC.

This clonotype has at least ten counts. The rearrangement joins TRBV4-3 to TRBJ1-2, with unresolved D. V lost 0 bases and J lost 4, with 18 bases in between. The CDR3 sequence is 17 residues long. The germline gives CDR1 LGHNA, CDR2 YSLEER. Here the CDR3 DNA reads TGCGCCAGCAGCCAAGATATATCGGCCTCGGCGAGCTATGGCTACACCTTC. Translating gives CASSQDISASASYGYTF.

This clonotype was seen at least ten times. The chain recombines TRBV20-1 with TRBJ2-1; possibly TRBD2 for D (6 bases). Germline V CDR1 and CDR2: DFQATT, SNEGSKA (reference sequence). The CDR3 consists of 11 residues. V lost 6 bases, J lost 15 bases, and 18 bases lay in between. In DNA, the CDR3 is TGCAGTGCAGGACTACCTCCGCAGGGGTTCTTC. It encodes CSAGLPPQGFF.

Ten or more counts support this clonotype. In DNA form, the CDR3 reads TGTGCCAGTAAACGGGGGACCAGCACAGATACGCAGTATTTT. It codes for CASKRGTSTDTQYF. The gene calls are TRBV19 and TRBJ2-3; D is perhaps TRBD2 (6 bases). The CDR3 has 14 amino acids. Deletions cut 7 bases from V and 0 bases from J, with 11 bases between. Germline CDR1 LNHDA, CDR2 SQIVND (reference sequence).

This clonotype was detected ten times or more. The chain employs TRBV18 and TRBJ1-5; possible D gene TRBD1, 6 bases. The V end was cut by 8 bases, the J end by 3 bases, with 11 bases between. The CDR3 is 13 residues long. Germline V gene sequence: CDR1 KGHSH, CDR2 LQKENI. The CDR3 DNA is TGTGCCAGCCACCGGGACACCAATCAGCCCCAGCATTTT. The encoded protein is CASHRDTNQPQHF.

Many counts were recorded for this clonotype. CDR3 residues: CASSSHGRNTEAFF. CDR3 DNA sequence: TGTGCCAGCAGTTCGCATGGGAGGAACACTGAAGCTTTCTTT. This chain uses TRBV11-2 with TRBJ1-1, with unresolved D. The V and J ends lost 6 bases and 1 base respectively, with 12 bases between them. The CDR3 is 14 amino acids. The germline V gene has CDR1 SGHAT and CDR2 FQNNGV.

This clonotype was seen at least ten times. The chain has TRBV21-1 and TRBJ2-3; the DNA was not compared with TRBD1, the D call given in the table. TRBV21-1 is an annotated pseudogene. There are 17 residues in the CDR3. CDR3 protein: CASTPGETGGIRDTQYF. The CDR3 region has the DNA TGTGCCAGCACCCCGGGAGAGACAGGTGGGATCCGGGATACGCAGTATTTT.

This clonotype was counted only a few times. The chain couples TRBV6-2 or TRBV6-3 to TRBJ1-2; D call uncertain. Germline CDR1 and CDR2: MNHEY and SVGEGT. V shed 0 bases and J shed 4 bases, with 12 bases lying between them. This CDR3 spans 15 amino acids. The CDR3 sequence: CASSYSIESAYGYTF. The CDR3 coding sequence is TGTGCCAGCAGTTACTCGATAGAGAGCGCCTATGGCTACACCTTC.

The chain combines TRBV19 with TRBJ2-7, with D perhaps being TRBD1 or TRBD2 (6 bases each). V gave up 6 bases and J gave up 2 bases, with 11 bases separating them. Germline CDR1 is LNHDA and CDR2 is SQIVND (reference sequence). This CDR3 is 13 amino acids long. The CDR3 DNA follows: TGTGCCAGTAGGGAGGGACACACCTACGAGCAGTACTTC. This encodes CASREGHTYEQYF.

The CDR3 DNA reads TGCAGCGTTGAAGGGAACACTGAAGCTTTCTTT. Translating it yields CSVEGNTEAFF. The rearrangement links TRBV29-1 to TRBJ1-1; D call uncertain. Germline assignment: CDR1 SQVTM and CDR2 ANQGSEA. CDR3 size: 11 residues. V gave up 1 base and J gave up 1 base, with 1 base separating them.

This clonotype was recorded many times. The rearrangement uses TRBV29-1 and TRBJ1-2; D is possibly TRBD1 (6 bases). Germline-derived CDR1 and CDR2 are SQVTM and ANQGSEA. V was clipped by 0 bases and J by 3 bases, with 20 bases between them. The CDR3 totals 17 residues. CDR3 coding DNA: TGCAGCGTTGAAGATTCGACTGCCCCAGGGGAGGACTATGGCTACACCTTC. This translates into CSVEDSTAPGEDYGYTF. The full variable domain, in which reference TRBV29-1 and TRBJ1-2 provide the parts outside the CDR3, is SAVISQKPSRDICQRGTSLTIQCQVDSQVTMMFWYRQQPGQSLTLIATANQGSEATYESGFVIDKFPISRPNLTFSTLTVSNMSPEDSSIYLCSVEDSTAPGEDYGYTFGSGTRLTVV.

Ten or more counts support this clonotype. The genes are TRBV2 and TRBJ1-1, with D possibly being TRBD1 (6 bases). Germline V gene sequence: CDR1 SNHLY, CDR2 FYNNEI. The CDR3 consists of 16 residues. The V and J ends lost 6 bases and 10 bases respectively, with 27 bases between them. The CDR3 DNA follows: TGTGCCAGCAGGCCCACAATTGGGGCAGGGGAGGCTGCAGCTTTCTTT. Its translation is CASRPTIGAGEAAAFF.

The DNA for the CDR3 is TGCAGTGCTAGTAACACAGGGAGTTACTCTGGGGCCAACGTCCTGACTTTC. This translates into CSASNTGSYSGANVLTF. The chain is built from TRBV20-1 and TRBJ2-6; TRBD1 might be the D (6 bases). V gave up 3 bases and J gave up 0 bases, with 15 bases separating them. CDR1 and CDR2 (germline): DFQATT, SNEGSKA (reference sequence). This CDR3 region has 17 residues.

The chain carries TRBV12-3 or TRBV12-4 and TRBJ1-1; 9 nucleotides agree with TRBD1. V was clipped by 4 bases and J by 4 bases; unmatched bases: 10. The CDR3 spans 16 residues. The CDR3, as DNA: TGTGCCAGCAGTTCTTCCGGGACAGGGTCGACCACTGAAGCTTTCTTT. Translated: CASSSSGTGSTTEAFF.

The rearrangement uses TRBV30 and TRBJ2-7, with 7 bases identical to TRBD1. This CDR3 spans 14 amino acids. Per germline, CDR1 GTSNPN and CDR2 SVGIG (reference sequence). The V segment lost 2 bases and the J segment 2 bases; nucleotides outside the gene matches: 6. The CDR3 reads CAWSLRTGAYEQYF. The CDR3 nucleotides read TGTGCCTGGAGTTTGAGGACAGGAGCCTACGAGCAGTACTTC.

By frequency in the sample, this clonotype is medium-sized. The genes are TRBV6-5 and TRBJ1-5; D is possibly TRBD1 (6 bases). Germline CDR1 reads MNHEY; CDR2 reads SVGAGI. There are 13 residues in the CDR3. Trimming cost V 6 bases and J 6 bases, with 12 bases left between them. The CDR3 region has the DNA TGTGCCAGCAGCCCAGGGGTTGCTCAGCCCCAGCATTTT. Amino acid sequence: CASSPGVAQPQHF.

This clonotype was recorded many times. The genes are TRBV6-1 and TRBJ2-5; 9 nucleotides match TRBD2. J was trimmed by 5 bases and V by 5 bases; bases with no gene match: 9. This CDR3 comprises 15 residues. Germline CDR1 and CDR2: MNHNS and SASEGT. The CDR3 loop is CASSPDWTSVETQYF. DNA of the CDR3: TGTGCCAGCAGTCCAGATTGGACTAGCGTGGAGACCCAGTACTTC.